The entry below describes one T cell receptor (beta chain). What it binds is not known. V was trimmed by 5 bases and J by 3 bases, leaving 13 bases between them. The CDR3 loop spans 15 amino acids. Germline V gives CDR1 SGHDN, CDR2 FVKESK. The sample belongs to a study of T cells in localized non-small cell lung cancer. Study-level results: A median of approximately 60 of the top 100 tumor clones appeared in adjacent lung, which was paired and uninvolved. In uninvolved adjacent lung, T cell clonality reached its highest value, exceeding tumor.

Here immunoSEQ multiplex PCR was the method, and the copy in TCRdb shows in-frame clones only, minus some. This sample carries tens of thousands of clones, approximately 80% of them seen once, and the ten largest clones take 20%. Specimen: peripheral blood, collected before any cancer treatment. This TCR was recovered from a female donor of 60 years or more with stage II squamous cell lung carcinoma. The chain has TRBV14 and TRBJ2-2; TRBD2 might be the D (5 bases). The CDR3 loop is CASSGLRRDTGELFF. The CDR3 DNA reads TGTGCCAGCAGCGGACTTAGGCGGGACACCGGGGAGCTGTTTTTT. Full variable domain (outside the CDR3, taken from reference TRBV14 and TRBJ2-2): EAGVTQFPSHSVIEKGQTVTLRCDPISGHDNLYWYRRVMGKEIKFLLHFVKESKQDESGMPNNRFLAERTGGTYSTLKVQPAELEDSGVYFCASSGLRRDTGELFFGEGSRLTVL.